This T cell receptor (beta chain) was observed in a study of T cell clonality in common variable immunodeficiency. Findings of the study overall: CVID subjects had higher TCRbeta clonality than healthy controls, most marked in about a third.

Many counts were recorded for this clone. Its antigen is unknown. Only in-frame clones appear in the TCRdb table, and some are missing; sequencing was by immunoSEQ multiplex PCR. The sample shows 50,000 to 65,000 clones, none of them appearing just once. Blood samples were heparinized, about 4.5 to 8 ml per donor. The clonotype comes from a person between 18 and 69 years old in good health. Material: peripheral blood mononuclear cells.

CDR3 DNA (partial): TGTGCCAGCAGAGCTCACGGGACAGATATAAACACTGAA. Translated, it gives CASRAHGTDINTE. The complete CDR3 sequence is CASRAHGTDINTEAFF. The V call is TRBV2, the J call TRBJ1-1; 7 bases agree with TRBD1. The read terminates 3 residues ahead of where the CDR3 ends, so the germline J gene completes it. J lost 2 bases, V lost 6 bases, and 12 bases had no gene match. The CDR3 contains 16 residues. From germline, CDR1 is SNHLY and CDR2 FYNNEI. Drawing the rest from reference TRBV2 and TRBJ1-1, the complete variable domain is EPEVTQTPSHQVTQMGQEVILRCVPISNHLYFYWYRQILGQKVEFLVSFYNNEISEKSEIFDDQFSVERPDGSNFTLKIRSTKLEDSAMYFCASRAHGTDINTEAFFGQGTRLTVV.